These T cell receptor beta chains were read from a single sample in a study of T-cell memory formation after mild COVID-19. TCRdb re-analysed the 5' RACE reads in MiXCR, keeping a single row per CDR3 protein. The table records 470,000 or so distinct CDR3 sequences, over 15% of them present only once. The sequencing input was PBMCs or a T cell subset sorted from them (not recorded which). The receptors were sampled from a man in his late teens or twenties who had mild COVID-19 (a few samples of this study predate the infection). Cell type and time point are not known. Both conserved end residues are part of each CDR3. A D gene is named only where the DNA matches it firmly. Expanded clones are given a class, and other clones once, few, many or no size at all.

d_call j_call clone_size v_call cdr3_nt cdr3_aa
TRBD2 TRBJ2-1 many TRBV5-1 TGCGCCAGCAGACCGGGACTAGCGGATGAGCAGTTCTTC CASRPGLADEQFF
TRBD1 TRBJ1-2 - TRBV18 TGTGCCAGCTCACCACCGACGACAGGGGGAGGCTACACCTTC CASSPPTTGGGYTF
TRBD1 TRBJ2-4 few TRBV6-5 TGTGCCAGCAGTTCGACAGGGGTAAACATTCAGTACTTC CASSSTGVNIQYF
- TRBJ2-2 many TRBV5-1 TGCGCCAGCAGGGCGGGGCCGAACACCGGGGAGCTGTTTTTT CASRAGPNTGELFF
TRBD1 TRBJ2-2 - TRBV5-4 TGTGCCAGCAGCTTACGCCTCCGGACAGGGGGCAGGACCGGGGAGCTGTTTTTT CASSLRLRTGGRTGELFF
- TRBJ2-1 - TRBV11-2 TGTGCCAGCAGGAATACAGGGTACAATGAGCAGTTCTTC CASRNTGYNEQFF
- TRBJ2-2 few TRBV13 TGTGCCAGCATCGATCGATACACCGGGGAGCTGTTTTTT CASIDRYTGELFF
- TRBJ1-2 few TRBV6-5 TGTGCCAGCAGCCTCATCTCGAGTTACAACGGTTATGGCTACACCTTC CASSLISSYNGYGYTF
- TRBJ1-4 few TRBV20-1 TGCAGTGCTCGGGGAGAGGCTAATGAAAAACTGTTTTTT CSARGEANEKLFF
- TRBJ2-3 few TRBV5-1 TGCGCCAGCAGCTTTGGCAGGGGTGCTAGCACAGATACGCAGTATTTT CASSFGRGASTDTQYF
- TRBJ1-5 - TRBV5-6 TGTGCCAGCAGCTTGACGGGAGCATACCCGCCTGGGGGGAGCAATCAGCCCCAGCATTTT CASSLTGAYPPGGSNQPQHF
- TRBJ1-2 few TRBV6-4 TGTGCCAGCAGTGTGAATACAGGGTCTAACTATGGCTACACCTTC CASSVNTGSNYGYTF
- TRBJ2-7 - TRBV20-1 TGCAGTGCTAGAGTAACGGGGGCAACCTACGAGCAGTACTTC CSARVTGATYEQYF
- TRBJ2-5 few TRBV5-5 TGTGCCAGCCATCGATGGGGCCAAGAGACCCAGTACTTC CASHRWGQETQYF
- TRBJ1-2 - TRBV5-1 TGCGCCAGCAGCTTGGATCCGGGTCCGCACTACACCTTC CASSLDPGPHYTF
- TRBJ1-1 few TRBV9 TGTGCCAGCAGCATACAGGACACGAACACTGAAGCTTTCTTT CASSIQDTNTEAFF
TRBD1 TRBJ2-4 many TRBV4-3 TGCGCCAGCAGCCAAGAGGCTCGGACAGGGGTTCAGTACTTC CASSQEARTGVQYF
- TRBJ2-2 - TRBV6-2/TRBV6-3 TGTGCCAGCACCTTAGCCGGGGAGCTGTTTTTT CASTLAGELFF
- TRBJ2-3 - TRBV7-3 TGTGCCAGCAGTTATACAGGGTCTCCAGATACGCAGTATTTT CASSYTGSPDTQYF
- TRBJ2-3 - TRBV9 TGTGCCAGCAGCTCGCGACAGGTCCGCGATACGCAGTATTTT CASSSRQVRDTQYF
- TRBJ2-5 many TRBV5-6 TGTGCCAGCAGCTTAGGATACCAAGAGACCCAGTACTTC CASSLGYQETQYF
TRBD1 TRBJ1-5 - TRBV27 TGTGCCAGCAGTTCGACGACAGGGTACGGACAGCCCCAGCATTTT CASSSTTGYGQPQHF
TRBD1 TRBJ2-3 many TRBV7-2 TGTGCCAGCAGGGGACAGGTGGGCACAGATACGCAGTATTTT CASRGQVGTDTQYF
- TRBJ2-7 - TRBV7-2 TGTGCCAGCAGCTTTCGGGTAATCAACGAGCAGTACTTC CASSFRVINEQYF
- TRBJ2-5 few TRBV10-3 TGTGCCATCAGGGGGCTCATCGGGGAGACCCAGTACTTC CAIRGLIGETQYF
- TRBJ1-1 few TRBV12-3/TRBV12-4 TGTGCCAGCAGTTCCCGCGCAGGGACGGACACTGAAGCTTTCTTT CASSSRAGTDTEAFF
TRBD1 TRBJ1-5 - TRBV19 TGTGCCAGTACTCCGGACAGGACATATAGCAATCAGCCCCAGCATTTT CASTPDRTYSNQPQHF
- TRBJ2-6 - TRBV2 TGTGCCAGCAGTGAAGGTACCCCAGTAGGGGGGGCCAACGTCCTGACTTTC CASSEGTPVGGANVLTF
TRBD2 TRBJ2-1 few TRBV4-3 TGCGCCAGCAGCCAGAGCTTAGCGGGGGTTGGTGGTGAGCAGTTCTTC CASSQSLAGVGGEQFF
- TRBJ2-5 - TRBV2 TGTGCCAGCAGCGGTTATATAGAGACCCAGTACTTC CASSGYIETQYF
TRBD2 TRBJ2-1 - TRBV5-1 TGCGCCAGCCGTCCTCGGGGGGATAATTACAATGAGCAGTTCTTC CASRPRGDNYNEQFF
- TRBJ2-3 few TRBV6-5 TGTGCCAGCAGTTGGGTCCAGGCAGATACGCAGTATTTT CASSWVQADTQYF
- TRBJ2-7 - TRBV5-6 TGTGCCAGCAGCTTGATCCCGGGATCTCTCATCTACGAGCAGTACTTC CASSLIPGSLIYEQYF
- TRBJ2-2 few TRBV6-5 TGTGCCAGCAGTTACACGGTCACCGGGGAGCTGTTTTTT CASSYTVTGELFF
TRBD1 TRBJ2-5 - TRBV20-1 TGCAGTGCTCCTGGACAGGGGGCCTGGTGGACCCAGTACTTC CSAPGQGAWWTQYF
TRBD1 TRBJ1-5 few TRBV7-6 TGTGCCAGCAGCTTAGAGGCTGGACAGGGAGACAATCAGCCCCAGCATTTT CASSLEAGQGDNQPQHF
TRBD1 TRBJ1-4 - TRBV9 TGTGCCAGCAGCCCGAGGAGGGGGACAGGGGATGAAAAACTGTTTTTT CASSPRRGTGDEKLFF
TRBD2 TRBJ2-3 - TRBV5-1 TGCGCCAGCAGCTTGTGGGGCGGGGGGGCCGCAGATACGCAGTATTTT CASSLWGGGAADTQYF
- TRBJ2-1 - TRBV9 TGTGCCAGCAGCGGCCTCTCCGGGACCCACGAGCAGTTCTTC CASSGLSGTHEQFF
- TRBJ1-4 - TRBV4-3 TGCGCCAGCAGCCAAGGGCACGGGGGCACTGAAAAACTGTTTTTT CASSQGHGGTEKLFF
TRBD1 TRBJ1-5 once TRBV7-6 TGTGCCAGCAGCCCTGGACAGGGGTGGAATCAGCCCCAGCATTTT CASSPGQGWNQPQHF
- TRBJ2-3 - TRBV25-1 TGTGCCAGCAGTGAGTCGGAGGGTCCGACAGATACGCAGTATTTT CASSESEGPTDTQYF